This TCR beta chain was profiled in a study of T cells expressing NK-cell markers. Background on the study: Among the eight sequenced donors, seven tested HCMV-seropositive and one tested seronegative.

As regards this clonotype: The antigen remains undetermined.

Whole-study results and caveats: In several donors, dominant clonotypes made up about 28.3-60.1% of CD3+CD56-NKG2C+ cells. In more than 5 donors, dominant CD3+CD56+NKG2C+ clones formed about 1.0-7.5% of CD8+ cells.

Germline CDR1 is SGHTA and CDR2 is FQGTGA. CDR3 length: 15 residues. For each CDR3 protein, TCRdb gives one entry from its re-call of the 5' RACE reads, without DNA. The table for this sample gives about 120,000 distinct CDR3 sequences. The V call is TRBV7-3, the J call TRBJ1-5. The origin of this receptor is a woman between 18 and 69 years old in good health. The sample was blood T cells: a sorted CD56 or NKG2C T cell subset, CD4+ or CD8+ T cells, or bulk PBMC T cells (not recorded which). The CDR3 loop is CASSLVLYSNQPQHF.